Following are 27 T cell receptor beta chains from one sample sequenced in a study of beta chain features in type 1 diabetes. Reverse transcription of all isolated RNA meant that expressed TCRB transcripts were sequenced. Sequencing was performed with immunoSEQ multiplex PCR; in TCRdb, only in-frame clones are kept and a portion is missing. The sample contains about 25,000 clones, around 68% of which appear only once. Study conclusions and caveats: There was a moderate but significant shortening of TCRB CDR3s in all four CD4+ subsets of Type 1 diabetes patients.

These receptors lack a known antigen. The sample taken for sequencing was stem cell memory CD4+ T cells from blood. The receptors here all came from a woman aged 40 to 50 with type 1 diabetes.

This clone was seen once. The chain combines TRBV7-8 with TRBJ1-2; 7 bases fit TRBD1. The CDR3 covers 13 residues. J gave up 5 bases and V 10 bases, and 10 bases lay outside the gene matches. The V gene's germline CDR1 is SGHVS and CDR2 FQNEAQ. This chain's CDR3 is CATQTGWGYGYTF. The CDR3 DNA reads TGTGCCACCCAGACAGGGTGGGGATATGGCTACACCTTC.

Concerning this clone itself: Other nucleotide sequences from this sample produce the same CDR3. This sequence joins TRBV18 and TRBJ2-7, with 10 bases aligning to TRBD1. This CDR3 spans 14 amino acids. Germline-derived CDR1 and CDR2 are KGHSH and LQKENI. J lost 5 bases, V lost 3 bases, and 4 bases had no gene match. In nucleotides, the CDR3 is TGTGCCAGCTCACCGGGACAGGGGAAGGACGAGCAGTACTTC. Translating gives CASSPGQGKDEQYF.

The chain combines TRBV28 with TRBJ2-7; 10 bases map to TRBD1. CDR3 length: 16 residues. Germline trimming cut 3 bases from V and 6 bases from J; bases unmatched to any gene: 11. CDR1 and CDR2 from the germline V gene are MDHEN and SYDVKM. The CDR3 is CASSFEIGTGAREQYF. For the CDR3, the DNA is TGTGCCAGCAGTTTTGAGATCGGGACAGGGGCTCGCGAGCAGTACTTC.

CDR3: CASRGGFEQFF. The CDR3, as DNA: TGTGCCAGCAGGGGGGGGTTTGAGCAGTTCTTC. This sequence joins TRBV2 and TRBJ2-1, with 7 bases aligning to TRBD2. J was trimmed by 9 bases and V by 6 bases; bases with no gene match: 2. The CDR3 contains 11 residues. Germline V gene data show CDR1 as SNHLY and CDR2 as FYNNEI. Filled out from reference TRBV2 and TRBJ2-1, the complete variable domain reads EPEVTQTPSHQVTQMGQEVILRCVPISNHLYFYWYRQILGQKVEFLVSFYNNEISEKSEIFDDQFSVERPDGSNFTLKIRSTKLEDSAMYFCASRGGFEQFFGPGTRLTVL.

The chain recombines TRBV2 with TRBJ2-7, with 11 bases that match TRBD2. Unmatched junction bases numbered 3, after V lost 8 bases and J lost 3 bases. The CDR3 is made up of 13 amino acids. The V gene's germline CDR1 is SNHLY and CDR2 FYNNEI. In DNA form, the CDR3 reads TGTGCCAGCCAAGGGACTAGCGGCTACGAGCAGTACTTC. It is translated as CASQGTSGYEQYF.

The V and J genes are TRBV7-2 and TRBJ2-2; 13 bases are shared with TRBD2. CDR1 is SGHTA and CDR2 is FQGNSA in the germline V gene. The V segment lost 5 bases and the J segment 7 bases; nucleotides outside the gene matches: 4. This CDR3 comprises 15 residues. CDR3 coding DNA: TGTGCCAGCAGCCCCGGACTAGCGGGGGACGGGGAGCTGTTTTTT. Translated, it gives CASSPGLAGDGELFF.

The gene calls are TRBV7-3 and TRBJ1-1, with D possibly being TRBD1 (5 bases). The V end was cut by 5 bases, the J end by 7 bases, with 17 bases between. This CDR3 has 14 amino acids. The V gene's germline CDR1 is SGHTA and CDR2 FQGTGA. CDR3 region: CASSPQPGVGEAFF. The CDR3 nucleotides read TGTGCCAGCAGCCCACAACCGGGGGTTGGTGAAGCTTTCTTT.

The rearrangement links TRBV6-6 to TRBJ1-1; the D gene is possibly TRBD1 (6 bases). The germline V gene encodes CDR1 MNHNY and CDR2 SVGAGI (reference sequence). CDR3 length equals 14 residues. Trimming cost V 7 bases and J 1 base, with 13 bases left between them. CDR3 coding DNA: TGTGCCAGCAAGGGGGAGGGCAAGAACACTGAAGCTTTCTTT. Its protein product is CASKGEGKNTEAFF.

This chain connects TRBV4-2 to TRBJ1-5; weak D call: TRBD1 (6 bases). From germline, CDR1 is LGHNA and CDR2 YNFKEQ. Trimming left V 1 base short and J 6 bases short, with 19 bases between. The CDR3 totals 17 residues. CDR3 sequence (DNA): TGTGCCAGCAGCCAAGGCAGGACGGGACAAGGGGTTCAGCCCCAGCATTTT. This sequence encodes CASSQGRTGQGVQPQHF.

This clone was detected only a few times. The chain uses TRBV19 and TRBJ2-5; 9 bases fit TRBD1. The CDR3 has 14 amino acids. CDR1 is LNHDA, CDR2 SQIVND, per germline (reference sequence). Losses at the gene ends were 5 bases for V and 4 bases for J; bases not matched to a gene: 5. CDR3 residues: CASSVDRGRETQYF. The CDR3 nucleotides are TGTGCCAGTAGTGTGGACAGGGGACGAGAGACCCAGTACTTC.

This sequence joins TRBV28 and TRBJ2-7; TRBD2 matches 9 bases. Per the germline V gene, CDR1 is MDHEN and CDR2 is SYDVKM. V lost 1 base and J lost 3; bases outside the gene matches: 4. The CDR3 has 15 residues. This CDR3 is CASSLYAGGRYEQYF. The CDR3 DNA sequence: TGTGCCAGCAGTTTATACGCGGGAGGGCGCTACGAGCAGTACTTC.

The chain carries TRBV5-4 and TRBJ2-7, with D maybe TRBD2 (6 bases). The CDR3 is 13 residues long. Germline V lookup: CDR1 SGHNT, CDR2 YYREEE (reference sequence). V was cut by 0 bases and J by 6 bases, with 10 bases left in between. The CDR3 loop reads CASSLVQGGEQYF. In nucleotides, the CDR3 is TGTGCCAGCAGCTTGGTTCAGGGAGGCGAGCAGTACTTC.

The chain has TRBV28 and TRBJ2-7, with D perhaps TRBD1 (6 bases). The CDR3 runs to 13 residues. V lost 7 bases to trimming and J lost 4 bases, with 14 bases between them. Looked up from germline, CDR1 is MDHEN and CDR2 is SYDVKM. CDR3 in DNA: TGTGCCAGCATAGGGACACCCGTTTACGAGCAGTACTTC. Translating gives CASIGTPVYEQYF.

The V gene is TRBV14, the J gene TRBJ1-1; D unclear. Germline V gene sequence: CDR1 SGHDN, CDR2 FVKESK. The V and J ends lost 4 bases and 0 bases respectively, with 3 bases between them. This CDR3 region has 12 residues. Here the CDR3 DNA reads TGTGCCAGCAGCCGGCTGAACACTGAAGCTTTCTTT. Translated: CASSRLNTEAFF.

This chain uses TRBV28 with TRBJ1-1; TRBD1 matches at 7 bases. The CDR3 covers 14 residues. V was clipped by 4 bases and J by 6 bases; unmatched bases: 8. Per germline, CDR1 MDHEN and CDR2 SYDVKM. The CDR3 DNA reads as TGTGCCAGCAGTTCCGCCGACAGGGACGCTGAAGCTTTCTTT. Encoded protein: CASSSADRDAEAFF.

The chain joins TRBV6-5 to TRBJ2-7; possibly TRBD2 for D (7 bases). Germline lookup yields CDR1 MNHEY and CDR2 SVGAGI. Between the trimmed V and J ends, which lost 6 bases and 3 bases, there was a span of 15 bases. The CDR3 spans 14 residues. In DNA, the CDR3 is TGTGCCAGCAGCAACGAGGGGGGGGGCTACGAGCAGTACTTC. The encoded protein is CASSNEGGGYEQYF.

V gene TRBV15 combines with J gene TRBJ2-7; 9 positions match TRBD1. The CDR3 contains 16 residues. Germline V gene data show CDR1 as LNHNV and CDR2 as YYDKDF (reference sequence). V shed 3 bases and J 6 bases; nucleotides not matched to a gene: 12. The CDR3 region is CATSSLEDRGDGEQYF. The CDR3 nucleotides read TGTGCCACCAGCAGTCTTGAGGACAGGGGAGATGGCGAGCAGTACTTC.

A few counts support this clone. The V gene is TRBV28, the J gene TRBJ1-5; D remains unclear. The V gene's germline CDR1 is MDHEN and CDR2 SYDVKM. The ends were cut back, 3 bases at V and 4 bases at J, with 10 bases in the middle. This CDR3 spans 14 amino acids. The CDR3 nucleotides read TGTGCCAGCAGTTTCCCCCCCTCTAATCAGCCCCAGCATTTT. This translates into CASSFPPSNQPQHF.

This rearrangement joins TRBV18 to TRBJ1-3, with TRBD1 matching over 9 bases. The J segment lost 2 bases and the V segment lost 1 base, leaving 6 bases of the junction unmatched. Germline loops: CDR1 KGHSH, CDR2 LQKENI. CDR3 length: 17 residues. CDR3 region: CASSPRDRAMAGNTIYF. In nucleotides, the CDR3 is TGTGCCAGCTCACCACGGGACAGGGCCATGGCTGGAAACACCATATATTTT.

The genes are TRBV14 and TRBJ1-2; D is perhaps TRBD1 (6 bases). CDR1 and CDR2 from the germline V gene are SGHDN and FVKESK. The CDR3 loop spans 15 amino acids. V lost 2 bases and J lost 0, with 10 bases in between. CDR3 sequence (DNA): TGTGCCAGCAGCCAATCGCCAGGGGCTAACTATGGCTACACCTTC. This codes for CASSQSPGANYGYTF.

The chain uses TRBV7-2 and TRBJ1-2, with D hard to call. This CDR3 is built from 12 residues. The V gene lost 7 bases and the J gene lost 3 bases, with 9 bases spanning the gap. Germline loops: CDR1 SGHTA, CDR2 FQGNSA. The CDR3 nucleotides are TGTGCCAGCACAACGGAGTACTATGGCTACACCTTC. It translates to CASTTEYYGYTF.

The CDR3 DNA reads TGCAGTGCTAGTCTTTACTATGGCTACACCTTC. Protein: CSASLYYGYTF. V usage is TRBV20-1 and J usage is TRBJ1-2; D is uncertain. V was clipped by 3 bases and J by 3 bases, with 5 bases between them. This CDR3 contains 11 residues. Germline V gene lookup returns CDR1 DFQATT and CDR2 SNEGSKA (reference sequence).

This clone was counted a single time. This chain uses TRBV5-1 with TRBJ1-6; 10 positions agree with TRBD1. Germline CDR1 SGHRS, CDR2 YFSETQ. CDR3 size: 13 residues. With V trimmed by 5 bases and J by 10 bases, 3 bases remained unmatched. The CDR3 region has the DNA TGCGCCAGCAGGACAGGGGGCGGGTCACCCCTCCACTTT. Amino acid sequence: CASRTGGGSPLHF.

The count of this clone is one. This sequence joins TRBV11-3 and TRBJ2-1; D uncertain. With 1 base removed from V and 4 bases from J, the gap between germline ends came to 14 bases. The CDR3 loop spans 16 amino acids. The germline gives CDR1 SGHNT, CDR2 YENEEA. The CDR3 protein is CASSLGAARLYNEQFF. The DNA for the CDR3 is TGTGCCAGCAGCTTAGGGGCAGCCCGATTATACAATGAGCAGTTCTTC.

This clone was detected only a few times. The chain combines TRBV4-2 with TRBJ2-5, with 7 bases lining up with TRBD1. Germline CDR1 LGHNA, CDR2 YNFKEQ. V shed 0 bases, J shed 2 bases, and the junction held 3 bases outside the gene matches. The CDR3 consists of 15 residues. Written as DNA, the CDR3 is TGTGCCAGCAGCCAAGAAGGGGGACAGCAAGAGACCCAGTACTTC. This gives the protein CASSQEGGQQETQYF.

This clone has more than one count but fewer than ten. CDR3 DNA: TGTGCCTGGACGGCGGCGAATGAGCAGTTCTTC. Translation: CAWTAANEQFF. The genes are TRBV30 and TRBJ2-1; D not resolved. This CDR3 region has 11 residues. The V end lost 4 bases, the J end lost 7 bases, and 8 bases lay between the germline ends. CDR1 and CDR2 (germline): GTSNPN, SVGIG (reference sequence).

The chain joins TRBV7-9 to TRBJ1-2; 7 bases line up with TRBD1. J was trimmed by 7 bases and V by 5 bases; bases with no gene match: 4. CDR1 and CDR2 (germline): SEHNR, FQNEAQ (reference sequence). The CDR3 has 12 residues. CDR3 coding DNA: TGTGCCAGCAGCCGACAGGGAGGTGGCTACACCTTC. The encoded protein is CASSRQGGGYTF.